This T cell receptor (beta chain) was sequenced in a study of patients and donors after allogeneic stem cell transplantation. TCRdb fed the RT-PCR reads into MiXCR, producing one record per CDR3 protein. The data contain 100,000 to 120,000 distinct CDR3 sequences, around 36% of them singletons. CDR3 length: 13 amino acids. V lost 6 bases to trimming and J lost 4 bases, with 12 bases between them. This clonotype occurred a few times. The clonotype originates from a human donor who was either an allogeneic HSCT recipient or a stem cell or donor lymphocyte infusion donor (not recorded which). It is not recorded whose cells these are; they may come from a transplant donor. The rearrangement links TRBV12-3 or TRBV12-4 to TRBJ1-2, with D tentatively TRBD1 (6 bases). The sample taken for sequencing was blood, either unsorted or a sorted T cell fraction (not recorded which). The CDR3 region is CASRSGHIYGYTF. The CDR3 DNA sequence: TGTGCCAGCAGGTCGGGACACATCTATGGCTACACCTTC.